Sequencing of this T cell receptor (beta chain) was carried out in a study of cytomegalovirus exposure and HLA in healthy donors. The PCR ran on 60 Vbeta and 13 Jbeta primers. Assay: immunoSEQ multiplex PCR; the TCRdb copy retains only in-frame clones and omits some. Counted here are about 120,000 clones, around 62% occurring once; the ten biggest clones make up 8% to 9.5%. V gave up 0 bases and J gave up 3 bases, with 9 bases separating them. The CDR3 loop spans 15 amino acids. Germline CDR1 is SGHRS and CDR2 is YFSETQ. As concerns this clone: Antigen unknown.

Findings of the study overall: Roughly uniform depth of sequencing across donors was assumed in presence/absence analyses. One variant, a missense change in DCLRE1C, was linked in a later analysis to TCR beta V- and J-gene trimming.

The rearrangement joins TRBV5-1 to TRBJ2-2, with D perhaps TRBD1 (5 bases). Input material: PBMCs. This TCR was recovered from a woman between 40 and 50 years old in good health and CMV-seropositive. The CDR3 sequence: CASSLGKQDTGELFF. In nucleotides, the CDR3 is TGCGCCAGCAGCTTGGGGAAACAGGACACCGGGGAGCTGTTTTTT.